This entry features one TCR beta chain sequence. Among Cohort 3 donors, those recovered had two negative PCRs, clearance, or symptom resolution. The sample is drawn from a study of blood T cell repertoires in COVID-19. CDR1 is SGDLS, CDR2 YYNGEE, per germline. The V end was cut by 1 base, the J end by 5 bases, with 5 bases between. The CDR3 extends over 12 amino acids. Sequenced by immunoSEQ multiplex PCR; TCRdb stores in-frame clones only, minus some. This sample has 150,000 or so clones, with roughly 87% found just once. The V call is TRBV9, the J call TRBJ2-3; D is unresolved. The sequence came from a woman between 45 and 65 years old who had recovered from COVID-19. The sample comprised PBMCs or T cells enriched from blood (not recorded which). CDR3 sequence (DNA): TGTGCCAGCAGCGTAACTCTAGATACGCAGTATTTT. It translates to CASSVTLDTQYF.